Listed here is a single T cell receptor beta chain. As yet, its antigen is unknown. This record comes from a study of cytomegalovirus exposure and HLA in healthy donors. The CDR3 totals 15 residues. The trim removed 1 base at V and 8 bases at J, leaving 2 bases unmatched. CDR1 is MNHEY and CDR2 is SMNVEV in the germline V gene (reference sequence). The study ran its PCR with 60 Vbeta and 13 Jbeta primers. In the original processing: Roughly 9.9 million shared chains were among the about 80 million unique TCR beta chains that a later analysis counted. TCRdb's copy holds only in-frame clones and misses some; the assay was immunoSEQ multiplex PCR. D and trimming come from the DNA, and the V and J calls and clone size come from that table. The table includes some 150,000 clones, around 72% detected once. Study-wide findings and caveats: CMV serostatus was the sole immune exposure information available. Most TCR sequences were seen very rarely across donors, but some public TCRs occurred in many. Among TCR beta chains, those listed as cytomegalovirus-associated numbered about 160.

This TCR was sampled from a middle-aged man in good health and CMV-seronegative. The sample comprised PBMCs. The gene calls are TRBV27 and TRBJ1-6, with TRBD1 matching 10 bases. CDR3 protein: CASSLWGTGDSPLHF. The CDR3 bases are TGTGCCAGCAGTTTATGGGGGACAGGGGATTCACCCCTCCACTTT.